These T cell receptor beta chains were read from a single sample in a study of OX40 agonist ivuxolimab in advanced cancers. The repertoire was sequenced with immunoSEQ multiplex PCR; TCRdb's copy has only in-frame clones and lacks some. The data show tens of thousands of clones, approximately 85% seen once. This specimen was CD4+ or CD8+ T cells sorted from blood, taken in a trial of the OX40 agonist ivuxolimab. Source of these receptors: an adult with an advanced solid tumor such as melanoma, head and neck, liver or kidney cancer. CDR3s include the opening cysteine and the closing phenylalanine or tryptophan. Each record gives: V gene, D gene, J gene, clone size, CDR3 DNA, CDR3 protein. The D gene is left open where the match is weak. Where a row states a size, it is once, few, many or the class of an expanded clone; other rows omit it.

TRBV6-6	.	TRBJ2-2	.	TGTGCCAGCAGTATCGGAGGGGTTAGAACCGGGGAGCTGTTTTTT	CASSIGGVRTGELFF
TRBV18	.	TRBJ1-5	.	TGTGCCAGCTCAACGACGGGGAATAGCAATCAGCCCCAGCATTTT	CASSTTGNSNQPQHF
TRBV7-3	.	TRBJ2-2	once	TGTGCCAGCAGCCCCCCAGCGAACACCGGGGAGCTGTTTTTT	CASSPPANTGELFF
TRBV18	TRBD1	TRBJ1-3	.	TGTGCCAGCTCATTAAACAGGGGGTCCGGAAACACCATATATTTT	CASSLNRGSGNTIYF
TRBV7-3	.	TRBJ2-1	.	TGTGCCAGCAGCTTAGGAAGCAATGAGCAGTTCTTC	CASSLGSNEQFF
TRBV9	.	TRBJ1-1	.	TGTGCCAGCAGCGAGCTCGTACAGGGTGAAGCTTTCTTT	CASSELVQGEAFF
TRBV27	TRBD2	TRBJ2-7	.	TGTGCCAGCACCCCGGGGGGGGCGCCAACCTACGAGCAGTACTTC	CASTPGGAPTYEQYF
TRBV7-3	.	TRBJ1-6	few	TGTGCCAGCAGCGGAGGTAAATCACCCCTCCACTTT	CASSGGKSPLHF
TRBV5-4	.	TRBJ2-5	.	TGTGCCAGCCGGGAGAGGGGTGGGGAGACCCAGTACTTC	CASRERGGETQYF
TRBV5-4	TRBD2	TRBJ2-1	.	TGTGCCAGCAGCCCGGTCGGAGGACTAGGTGGCGATGAGCAGTTCTTC	CASSPVGGLGGDEQFF
TRBV21-1	.	TRBJ2-3	few	TGTGCCAGCAGCAAAGCACTCGGAAGGAGGCCCCACACAGATACGCAGTATTTT	CASSKALGRRPHTDTQYF
TRBV5-6	.	TRBJ1-5	few	TGTGCCAGCAGCTTAAGGGGCTTTGGGCAGCCCCAGCATTTT	CASSLRGFGQPQHF
TRBV6-5	TRBD1	TRBJ2-4	.	TGTGCCAGCAGTAATCTGGACAGGGTAAACATTCAGTACTTC	CASSNLDRVNIQYF
TRBV6-1	TRBD1	TRBJ1-1	.	TGTGCCAGTATCGACAGGGGGAACACTGAAGCTTTCTTT	CASIDRGNTEAFF
TRBV4-2	.	TRBJ1-5	few	TGTGCCAGCAGCCAAGAAGGGTTAAACCAGCCCCAGCATTTT	CASSQEGLNQPQHF
TRBV6-1	TRBD1	TRBJ2-1	.	TGTGCCAGCAGTGAAAGGGACAGGGTGACCTACAATGAGCAGTTCTTC	CASSERDRVTYNEQFF
TRBV18	.	TRBJ1-5	.	TGTGCCAGCTCACCTACACCCCTTACTACCGGGACGGTCAATCAGCCCCAGCATTTT	CASSPTPLTTGTVNQPQHF
TRBV18	TRBD1	TRBJ2-7	.	TGTGCCAGCTCCCAACTGGGACAGGGATTGATCGAGCAGTACTTC	CASSQLGQGLIEQYF
TRBV2	TRBD1	TRBJ2-5	few	TGTGCCAGCAGAAGGGACAGTCAAGGGACCCAGTACTTC	CASRRDSQGTQYF
TRBV27	.	TRBJ2-5	.	TGTGCCAGCAGTTTATCGAGGGGGACCCAAGGGTCCCAGTACTTC	CASSLSRGTQGSQYF
TRBV7-3	.	TRBJ1-1	.	TGTGCCAGCAGTCTCCGCAGGGGCACTGAAGCTTTCTTT	CASSLRRGTEAFF
TRBV11-2	.	TRBJ1-3	.	TGTGCCAGCAGCTTAGGCTCGGGAAACTCTGGAAACACCATATATTTT	CASSLGSGNSGNTIYF